Here is one T cell receptor (beta chain) with its context. Its cognate antigen is unknown. The data originate from a study of cytomegalovirus exposure and HLA in healthy donors. Study information: Inside one of the first data releases sat about 85 million unique TCRs taken from HLA-typed donors.

Broader study findings: Reports showed the classifier diagnosing cytomegalovirus status with high specificity and sensitivity.

The CDR3 has 15 residues. Trimming took off 5 bases at V and 0 bases at J, with 11 bases between the two ends. Germline assignment: CDR1 SEHNR and CDR2 FQNEAQ (reference sequence). Vbeta (60) and Jbeta (13) primers were used in the PCR. TCRdb's table, derived via immunoSEQ multiplex PCR, lists solely in-frame clones and lacks some. The table counts roughly 69,000 clones; less than 2% lies in the top ten. The sequencing input was PBMCs. The TCR sequence derives from a young woman in good health and CMV-seronegative. The chain employs TRBV7-9 and TRBJ1-5; D perhaps matches TRBD1 (5 bases). CDR3 amino acids: CASSPKGDSNQPQHF. The CDR3 DNA follows: TGTGCCAGCAGCCCGAAAGGGGATAGCAATCAGCCCCAGCATTTT.